The 6 T cell receptor beta chains below all came from one sample that was sequenced in a study of post-analysis software for immune sequencing data. Study-wide points: Among roughly five TRBV segments more frequent in patients than controls were TRBV5-6, TRBV5-1 and TRBV20-1.

No antigen has been assigned to these receptors. Every TCR beta cDNA library bore unique molecular identifiers. TCRdb re-analysed the PCR reads in MiXCR, keeping a single row per CDR3 protein. Of some 690,000 distinct CDR3 sequences listed, about 27% were seen once; the top ten hold roughly 0.53%. Input material: blood. These receptors were taken from a girl between 5 and 17 years old with multiple sclerosis.

This clonotype came up a few times. This chain connects TRBV3-1 to TRBJ1-1; maybe TRBD1 (6 bases). In germline, CDR1 is LGHDT, CDR2 YNNKEL (reference sequence). This CDR3 comprises 15 residues. V lost 0 bases and J 7 bases, leaving 15 bases between the germline ends. In DNA, the CDR3 is TGTGCCAGCAGCCAAGACCCCGGACAGATAAGTGAAGCTTTCTTT. This encodes CASSQDPGQISEAFF.

Ten or more counts support this clonotype. CDR3 sequence reads: CASSVGAGEQYF. For the CDR3, the DNA is TGTGCCAGCAGCGTAGGAGCGGGCGAGCAGTACTTC. This chain links TRBV9 with TRBJ2-7, with a possible D match to TRBD2 (6 bases). The germline V gene has CDR1 SGDLS and CDR2 YYNGEE. Trimming removed 0 bases at V and 6 bases at J, with 7 bases between. This CDR3 comprises 12 residues.

This clonotype showed up just a few times. This chain joins TRBV2 and TRBJ1-6, with 9 positions matching TRBD1. Germline values: CDR1 SNHLY, CDR2 FYNNEI. V shed 0 bases and J 10 bases; nucleotides not matched to a gene: 7. CDR3 length equals 16 residues. This CDR3 is CASSEAGGQGTSPLHF. CDR3 in DNA: TGTGCCAGCAGTGAAGCGGGGGGACAGGGAACCTCACCCCTCCACTTT.

The chain recombines TRBV28 with TRBJ1-2; D not resolved. V was shortened by 3 bases and J by 7 bases, with 12 bases between the two germline ends. Germline V CDR1 and CDR2: MDHEN, SYDVKM. The CDR3 consists of 13 residues. As DNA, the CDR3 is TGTGCCAGCAGTTTCTACGCTTCTGGTGGCTACACCTTC. Translation gives CASSFYASGGYTF.

This clonotype came up a few times. This chain joins TRBV4-3 and TRBJ2-5; possible D gene TRBD2, 6 bases. CDR3 size: 15 residues. From germline, CDR1 is LGHNA and CDR2 YSLEER. V lost 0 bases to trimming and J lost 2 bases, with 10 bases between them. In DNA, the CDR3 is TGCGCCAGCAGCCAAGACTGGGGGGTGCAAGAGACCCAGTACTTC. Translation: CASSQDWGVQETQYF.

There are a few counts of this clonotype. The chain combines TRBV20-1 with TRBJ2-7; TRBD2 matches at 14 bases. This CDR3 spans 14 amino acids. The germline V gene encodes CDR1 DFQATT and CDR2 SNEGSKA (reference sequence). V shed 6 bases and J 4 bases; nucleotides not matched to a gene: 5. The CDR3, as DNA: TGCAGTGCCGTGGGACTAGCGGGAGAATACGAGCAGTACTTC. Encoded protein: CSAVGLAGEYEQYF.